This TCR beta chain was profiled in a study of T cells in Graves' hyperthyroidism and ophthalmopathy. The CDR3 runs 16 residues. V trimming: 2 bases; J trimming: 2 bases; junction bases outside the gene matches: 7. Germline CDR1 ENHRY, CDR2 SYGVKD. Pregnant or lactating patients were excluded, as were those with uncontrolled infection or other autoimmune disease. The diagnoses drew upon clinical symptoms, serum thyroxine and TRAb, thyroid ultrasound and orbital computed tomography. Details on this clonotype: Its antigen is not identified.

Study conclusions and caveats: Stable hyperthyroidism was separated from ophthalmopathy by a model based on 13 V-J features. Most expanded thyroid clonotypes above 0.001 recurred in blood.

The source material, RNA transcripts, was used to amplify TCR beta CDR3 regions. Primed by the HTBI set, a first-round RT-PCR was run on the TCR CDR3. TCRdb independently ran MiXCR on the multiplex PCR reads; one entry per CDR3 protein. The sample carries roughly 500,000 distinct CDR3 sequences, 46% recorded once. The J gene is TRBJ2-5, the V gene TRBV10-3, with 8 bases lining up with TRBD2. Sequencing was done on a sample of peripheral blood or thyroid tissue (not recorded which). The clonotype comes from an adult woman with Graves' disease, either hyperthyroidism or ophthalmopathy (not recorded which). The CDR3, as DNA: TGTGCCATCAGTGAGCGGGCCGGGACTAGTCAAGAGACCCAGTACTTC. Protein sequence: CAISERAGTSQETQYF.